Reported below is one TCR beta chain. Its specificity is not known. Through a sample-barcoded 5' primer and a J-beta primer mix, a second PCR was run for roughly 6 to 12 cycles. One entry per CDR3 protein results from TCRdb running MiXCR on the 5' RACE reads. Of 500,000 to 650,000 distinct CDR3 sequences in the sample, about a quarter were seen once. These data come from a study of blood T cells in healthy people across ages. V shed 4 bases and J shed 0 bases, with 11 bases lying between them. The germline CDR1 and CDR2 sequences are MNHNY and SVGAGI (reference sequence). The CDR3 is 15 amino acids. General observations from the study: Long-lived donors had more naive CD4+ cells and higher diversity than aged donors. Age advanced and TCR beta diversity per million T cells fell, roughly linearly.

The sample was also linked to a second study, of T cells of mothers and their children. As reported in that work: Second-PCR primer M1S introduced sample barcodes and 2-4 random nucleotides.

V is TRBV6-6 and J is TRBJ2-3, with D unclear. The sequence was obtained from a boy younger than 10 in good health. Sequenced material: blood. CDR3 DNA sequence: TGTGCCAGCAGTTCCCCCGGGTATAGCACAGATACGCAGTATTTT. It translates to CASSSPGYSTDTQYF.